Each of the 29 T cell receptor beta chains below was sequenced from the same sample in a study of T cell repertoires in cytomegalovirus infection. Their antigens remain unidentified. TCRdb reanalysed the reads using MiXCR and keeps one entry per CDR3 protein. The table shows 900,000 to 950,000 distinct CDR3 sequences, with approximately 31% occurring only once. Sample: cultured CD8+ T cells from PBMCs, taken from culture after CMV antigen stimulation. These TCRs come from a human donor in good health (CMV status not recorded). Some clones in this sample may be carry-over from other donors' samples.

CDR3 DNA sequence: TGTGCCAGCAGCTTTTTAGCGGGGGGGTTGGCAGATACGCAGTATTTT. Translating gives CASSFLAGGLADTQYF. V and J are TRBV7-2 and TRBJ2-3, with TRBD2 identical over 11 bases. Germline V gene sequence: CDR1 SGHTA, CDR2 FQGNSA. The CDR3 sequence is 16 residues long. Trimming removed 3 bases from V and 4 bases from J; junction bases left unmatched: 6.

The rearrangement uses TRBV3-1 and TRBJ2-2; D gene uncertain. Germline V CDR1 and CDR2: LGHDT, YNNKEL (reference sequence). The CDR3 is 13 amino acids. V lost 0 bases and J lost 6, with 5 bases in between. CDR3 sequence: CASSQERPGELFF. The CDR3 DNA follows: TGTGCCAGCAGCCAAGAGAGGCCCGGGGAGCTGTTTTTT.

This clonotype was observed a few times. The chain couples TRBV4-1 to TRBJ2-3; 7 bases are a match to TRBD2. The CDR3 is 16 amino acids. The V gene's germline CDR1 is MGHRA and CDR2 YSYEKL. The trim removed 0 bases at V and 2 bases at J, leaving 5 bases unmatched. The CDR3 DNA reads TGCGCCAGCAGCCAAGATGAACGGGGGGTCACAGATACGCAGTATTTT. It specifies CASSQDERGVTDTQYF.

This clonotype came up a few times. The chain recombines TRBV11-2 with TRBJ2-5, with TRBD2 matching over 7 bases. J was trimmed by 1 base and V by 2 bases; bases with no gene match: 4. The germline V gene has CDR1 SGHAT and CDR2 FQNNGV. The CDR3 covers 15 residues. CDR3 nucleotide sequence: TGTGCCAGCAGCTTAAGTCTAGCGGCCCAAGAGACCCAGTACTTC. It is translated as CASSLSLAAQETQYF. The full variable domain, completed using reference TRBV11-2 and TRBJ2-5, is EAGVAQSPRYKIIEKRQSVAFWCNPISGHATLYWYQQILGQGPKLLIQFQNNGVVDDSQLPKDRFSAERLKGVDSTLKIQPAKLEDSAVYLCASSLSLAAQETQYFGPGTRLLVL.

There are many counts of this clonotype. This chain joins TRBV7-9 and TRBJ2-3, with 7 bases identical to TRBD2. The J segment lost 3 bases and the V segment lost 4 bases, leaving 16 bases of the junction unmatched. The CDR3 sequence is 18 residues long. The V gene's germline CDR1 is SEHNR and CDR2 FQNEAQ (reference sequence). The DNA for the CDR3 is TGTGCCAGCAGCTCACCGTTCAAGCGGGGCAGGTTTACAGATACGCAGTATTTT. Amino acids: CASSSPFKRGRFTDTQYF.

With regard to this clonotype: A read error is possible here, since a much larger clone lies one base away. The CDR3 DNA follows: TGTGCCAGCAGCTTAGCGGCCCATGTCTACGAGCAGTACGTC. Translating it yields CASSLAAHVYEQYV. The J gene is TRBJ2-7, the V gene TRBV7-8, with no clear D. Trimming took 0 bases from V and 3 from J, leaving 9 bases between them. Looked up from germline, CDR1 is SGHVS and CDR2 is FQNEAQ. The CDR3 covers 14 residues.

The sample holds a few counts of this clonotype. The chain has TRBV20-1 and TRBJ2-1, with 8 bases that match TRBD2. This CDR3 is 15 amino acids long. Germline V lookup: CDR1 DFQATT, CDR2 SNEGSKA (reference sequence). The trim removed 1 base at V and 8 bases at J, leaving 10 bases unmatched. The CDR3 DNA reads TGCAGTGCTAGAGTGGTCGGGGGGGCTGTCCATGAGCAGTTCTTC. Encoded protein: CSARVVGGAVHEQFF.

This clonotype was counted between two and nine times. The rearrangement links TRBV20-1 to TRBJ2-1, with a tentative D call TRBD2 (5 bases). Trimming took 3 bases from V and 4 from J, leaving 28 bases between them. The germline gives CDR1 DFQATT, CDR2 SNEGSKA (reference sequence). The CDR3 is 19 residues long. CDR3 bases: TGCAGTGCTAGCCAAGATCCCTGGGAGAAAATTACCCAGTACAATGAGCAGTTCTTC. Translating it yields CSASQDPWEKITQYNEQFF.

This clonotype has only a few counts. This sequence joins TRBV14 and TRBJ1-1; D is undetermined. The germline gives CDR1 SGHDN, CDR2 FVKESK. The CDR3 has 15 amino acids. Trimming stripped 4 bases from V and 1 base from J, with 13 bases between. CDR3 in DNA: TGTGCCAGCAGCCGCGGTCGGACGCCGAACACTGAAGCTTTCTTT. As protein: CASSRGRTPNTEAFF.

The rearrangement links TRBV9 to TRBJ1-5; the D gene is possibly TRBD1 (6 bases). Germline CDR1 is SGDLS and CDR2 is YYNGEE. The CDR3 totals 14 residues. Trimming left V 4 bases short and J 5 bases short, with 13 bases between. CDR3 bases: TGTGCCAGCAGCCCACAGGGCCGGGATCAGCCCCAGCATTTT. Its protein product is CASSPQGRDQPQHF.

This clonotype was seen a few times. The chain carries TRBV19 and TRBJ2-1, with a weak D call TRBD2 (7 bases). Trimming left V 7 bases short and J 0 bases short, with 13 bases between. Germline CDR1 LNHDA, CDR2 SQIVND (reference sequence). This CDR3 is 15 amino acids long. The CDR3 protein is CASTGGANSYNEQFF. CDR3 nucleotides: TGTGCCAGTACTGGGGGGGCTAACTCCTACAATGAGCAGTTCTTC.

This clonotype was recorded a few times. This chain uses TRBV4-1 with TRBJ2-3, with D possibly TRBD2 on 6 matching bases. The germline gives CDR1 MGHRA, CDR2 YSYEKL. V was cut by 1 base and J by 2 bases, with 10 bases left in between. The CDR3 length is 15 residues. Here the CDR3 DNA reads TGCGCCAGCAGCCAAGGGGAGCGGGTCACAGATACGCAGTATTTT. Translation: CASSQGERVTDTQYF.

This clonotype was seen a few times. The chain links TRBV13 to TRBJ2-1; TRBD2 agrees at 15 bases. V was pared by 4 bases and J by 0 bases, with 7 bases of the junction left unmatched. The CDR3 runs 19 residues. Per germline, CDR1 PRHDT and CDR2 FYEKMQ (reference sequence). The CDR3 DNA reads TGTGCCAGCAGCTCGGGACTAGCGGGGGGTTATAGCTCCTACAATGAGCAGTTCTTC. Amino acids: CASSSGLAGGYSSYNEQFF.

This clonotype has more than one count but fewer than ten. The chain combines TRBV18 with TRBJ1-1; D unresolved. Germline V gene sequence: CDR1 KGHSH, CDR2 LQKENI. The CDR3 has 15 residues. V lost 0 bases, J lost 3 bases, and 11 bases lay in between. The CDR3 region is CASSPPTRVYTEAFF. The DNA of the CDR3 is TGTGCCAGCTCACCACCTACTAGGGTTTACACTGAAGCTTTCTTT.

The sample holds a few counts of this clonotype. The rearrangement links TRBV25-1 to TRBJ1-5, with 10 bases aligning to TRBD1. The CDR3 length is 10 residues. The V and J ends lost 8 bases and 16 bases, in that order; junction bases with no gene match: 5. Germline loops: CDR1 MGHDK, CDR2 SYGVNS. The CDR3 spells CASGDRGLHF. The CDR3 coding sequence is TGTGCCAGCGGAGACAGGGGGCTCCATTTT.

This clonotype was picked up many times. The chain carries TRBV6-6 and TRBJ2-3, with D uncertain. There are 10 residues in the CDR3. Germline assignment: CDR1 MNHNY and CDR2 SVGAGI (reference sequence). Trimming stripped 6 bases from V and 4 bases from J, with 2 bases between. Written as DNA, the CDR3 is TGTGCCAGCAGGGCAGATACGCAGTATTTT. It yields the protein CASRADTQYF.

This clonotype has at least ten counts. The V and J genes are TRBV6-1 and TRBJ1-4, with D perhaps TRBD1 (5 bases). V lost 5 bases to trimming and J lost 6 bases, with 16 bases between them. The V gene's germline CDR1 is MNHNS and CDR2 SASEGT. This CDR3 spans 15 amino acids. The CDR3 is CASSLQGRGDEKLFF. In nucleotides, the CDR3 is TGTGCCAGCAGTTTACAAGGGAGGGGAGATGAAAAACTGTTTTTT.

The CDR3 is CASSSSGAADTQYF. The DNA of the CDR3 is TGTGCCAGCAGCTCTTCCGGGGCCGCGGATACGCAGTATTTT. The J gene is TRBJ2-3, the V gene TRBV7-6; either TRBD1 or TRBD2 may supply D (5 bases each). The CDR3 spans 14 residues. Trimming cost V 4 bases and J 6 bases, with 14 bases left between them. Germline V gives CDR1 SGHVS, CDR2 FNYEAQ.

This clonotype has ten or more counts. The chain links TRBV29-1 to TRBJ1-2; tentatively, D is TRBD1 (5 bases). Trimming took 3 bases from V and 1 from J, leaving 12 bases between them. The germline CDR1 and CDR2 sequences are SQVTM and ANQGSEA. This CDR3 spans 14 amino acids. The CDR3 nucleotides are TGCAGCGTTGATGTGGGACGGTTTAACTATGGCTACACCTTC. This gives the protein CSVDVGRFNYGYTF.

V and J are TRBV20-1 and TRBJ2-5; the D gene is possibly TRBD2 (5 bases). This CDR3 region has 12 residues. Germline CDR1 reads DFQATT; CDR2 reads SNEGSKA (reference sequence). V was pared by 7 bases and J by 4 bases, with 13 bases between. The CDR3 spells CSGEGSRETQYF. CDR3 DNA: TGCAGTGGAGAGGGTTCCAGAGAGACCCAGTACTTC.

On this clonotype itself: Sequence at one end of the junction differs from germline and may be a read error. The gene calls are TRBV5-1 and TRBJ1-4; D not resolved. Germline V gene sequence: CDR1 SGHRS, CDR2 YFSETQ. CDR3 length: 15 residues. The CDR3 nucleotides are TGCGCCAGCAGCTCTGACCGAGACGGAGGCGAAAATCTGTTTTTT. Protein product: CASSSDRDGGENLFF.

This sequence joins TRBV19 and TRBJ1-1; no clear D gene. The V and J ends lost 3 bases and 4 bases respectively, with 9 bases between them. The germline V gene encodes CDR1 LNHDA and CDR2 SQIVND (reference sequence). There are 13 residues in the CDR3. CDR3 region: CASSILVGTEAFF. For the CDR3, the DNA is TGTGCCAGTAGTATTCTCGTCGGCACTGAAGCTTTCTTT.

The chain couples TRBV6-2 or TRBV6-3 to TRBJ1-6; D is uncertain. The germline CDR1 and CDR2 sequences are MNHEY and SVGEGT. The ends were cut back, 4 bases at V and 14 bases at J, with 12 bases in the middle. The CDR3 has 12 amino acids. The CDR3 spells CASSSSGPALHF. The CDR3 DNA reads as TGTGCCAGCAGTTCCTCTGGACCGGCCCTCCACTTT.

The chain joins TRBV9 to TRBJ2-3; 7 bases fit TRBD1. Germline V gene data show CDR1 as SGDLS and CDR2 as YYNGEE. With 0 bases clipped from V and 1 base from J, the junction kept 5 bases outside the gene matches. The CDR3 loop spans 16 amino acids. For the CDR3, the DNA is TGTGCCAGCAGCGTAGGACAGGGCCGGGGCACAGATACGCAGTATTTT. Residues: CASSVGQGRGTDTQYF.

The chain has TRBV7-2 and TRBJ2-1; weak D call: TRBD2 (6 bases). Trimming took off 2 bases at V and 9 bases at J, with 11 bases between the two ends. Germline CDR1 and CDR2: SGHTA and FQGNSA. This CDR3 is built from 13 residues. In DNA, the CDR3 is TGTGCCAGCAGCTTAAATTACGGGGGTGAGCAGTTCTTC. Its translation is CASSLNYGGEQFF.

This clonotype was recorded a few times. The chain combines TRBV27 with TRBJ1-2; D perhaps matches TRBD1 (5 bases). The CDR3 spans 13 residues. Trimming took off 0 bases at V and 8 bases at J, with 10 bases between the two ends. Germline loops: CDR1 MNHEY, CDR2 SMNVEV (reference sequence). CDR3 region: CASSLSRGRGYTF. In DNA form, the CDR3 reads TGTGCCAGCAGTTTATCCCGGGGCCGGGGCTACACCTTC.

There are a few counts of this clonotype. This chain uses TRBV6-5 with TRBJ2-3; 10 positions agree with TRBD2. Germline-derived CDR1 and CDR2 are MNHEY and SVGAGI. V dropped 6 bases and J dropped 5; count of bases not matched to a gene: 5. This CDR3 has 14 residues. The CDR3 loop reads CASSPAGGQDTQYF. The CDR3 DNA reads as TGTGCCAGCAGCCCAGCGGGGGGGCAAGATACGCAGTATTTT.

Ten or more counts support this clonotype. The J gene is TRBJ1-5, the V gene TRBV12-3 or TRBV12-4, with D unclear. CDR3 length: 15 residues. Trimming took off 2 bases at V and 4 bases at J, with 12 bases between the two ends. The DNA for the CDR3 is TGTGCCAGCAGTTTATTTCTCGATAGTAATCAGCCCCAGCATTTT. Translation gives CASSLFLDSNQPQHF.

The chain has TRBV6-5 and TRBJ1-2; D is uncertain. V was pared by 5 bases and J by 3 bases, with 10 bases between. The V gene's germline CDR1 is MNHEY and CDR2 SVGAGI. This CDR3 comprises 13 residues. The CDR3 loop is CASSIGPYYGYTF. CDR3 nucleotides: TGTGCCAGCAGTATCGGACCCTACTATGGCTACACCTTC.